What follows describes a single T cell receptor (beta chain). This CDR3 region has 14 residues. Trimming took 0 bases from V and 4 from J, leaving 10 bases between them. Germline V gives CDR1 SGHKS, CDR2 YYEKEE (reference sequence). These data come from a study of blood T cell repertoires in COVID-19. The repertoire was sequenced with immunoSEQ multiplex PCR; TCRdb's copy has only in-frame clones and lacks some. The repertoire holds about 480,000 clones, with about nine tenths as singletons. Sequenced sample: PBMCs or T cells enriched from blood (not recorded which). The receptor's source is a woman aged 55-69 years who had recovered from COVID-19. The chain employs TRBV5-5 and TRBJ1-2; D gene ambiguous. For the CDR3, the DNA is TGTGCCAGCAGCTTGGGAGGCCATTTCTATGGCTACACCTTC. It specifies CASSLGGHFYGYTF. The full variable domain, with the rest looked up from reference TRBV5-5 and TRBJ1-2, is DAGVTQSPTHLIKTRGQQVTLRCSPISGHKSVSWYQQVLGQGPQFIFQYYEKEERGRGNFPDRFSARQFPNYSSELNVNALLLGDSALYLCASSLGGHFYGYTFGSGTRLTVV.